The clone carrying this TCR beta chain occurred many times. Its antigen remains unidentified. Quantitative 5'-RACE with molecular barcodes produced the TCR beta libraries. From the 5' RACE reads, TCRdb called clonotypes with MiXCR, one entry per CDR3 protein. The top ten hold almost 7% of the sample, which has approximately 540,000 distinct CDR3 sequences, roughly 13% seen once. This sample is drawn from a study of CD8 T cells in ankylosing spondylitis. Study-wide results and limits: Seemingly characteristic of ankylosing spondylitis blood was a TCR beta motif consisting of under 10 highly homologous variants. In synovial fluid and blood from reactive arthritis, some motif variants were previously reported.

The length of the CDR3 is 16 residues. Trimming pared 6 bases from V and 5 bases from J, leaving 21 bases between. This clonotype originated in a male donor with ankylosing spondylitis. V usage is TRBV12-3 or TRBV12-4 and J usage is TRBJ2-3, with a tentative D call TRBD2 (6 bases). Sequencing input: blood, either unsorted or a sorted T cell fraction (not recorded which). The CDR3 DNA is TGTGCCAGCAGCTCCCGCGGGCGGGCGGGGAAAGATACGCAGTATTTT. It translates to CASSSRGRAGKDTQYF.